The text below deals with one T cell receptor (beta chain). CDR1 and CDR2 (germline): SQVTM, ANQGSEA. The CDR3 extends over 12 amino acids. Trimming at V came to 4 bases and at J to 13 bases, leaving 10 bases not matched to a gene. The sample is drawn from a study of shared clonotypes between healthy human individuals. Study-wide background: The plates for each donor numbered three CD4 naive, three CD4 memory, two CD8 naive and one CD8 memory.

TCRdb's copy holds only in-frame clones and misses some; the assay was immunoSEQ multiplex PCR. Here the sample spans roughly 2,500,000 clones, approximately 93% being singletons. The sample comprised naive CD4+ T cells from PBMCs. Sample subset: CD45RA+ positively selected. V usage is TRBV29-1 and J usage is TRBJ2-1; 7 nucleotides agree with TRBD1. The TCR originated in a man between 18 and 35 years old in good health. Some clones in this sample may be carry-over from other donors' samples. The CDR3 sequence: CSVGGTVIGQFF. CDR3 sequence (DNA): TGCAGCGTTGGAGGGACAGTCATTGGCCAGTTCTTC.